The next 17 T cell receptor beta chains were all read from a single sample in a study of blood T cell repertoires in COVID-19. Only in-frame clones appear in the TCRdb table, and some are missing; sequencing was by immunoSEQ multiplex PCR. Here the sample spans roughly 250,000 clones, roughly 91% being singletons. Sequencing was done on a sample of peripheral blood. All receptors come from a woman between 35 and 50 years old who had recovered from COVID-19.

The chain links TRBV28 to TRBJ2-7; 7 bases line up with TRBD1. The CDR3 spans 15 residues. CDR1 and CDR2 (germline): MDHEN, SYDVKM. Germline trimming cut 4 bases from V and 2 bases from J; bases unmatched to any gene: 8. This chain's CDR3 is CASSSRQGSPYEQYF. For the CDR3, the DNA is TGTGCCAGCAGTTCCCGACAGGGTTCCCCCTACGAGCAGTACTTC.

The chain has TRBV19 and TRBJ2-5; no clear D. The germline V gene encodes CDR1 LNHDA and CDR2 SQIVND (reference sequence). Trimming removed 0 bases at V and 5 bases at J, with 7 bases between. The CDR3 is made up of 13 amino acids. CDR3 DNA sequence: TGTGCCAGTAGTATAGAGGGCTGGGAGACCCAGTACTTC. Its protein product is CASSIEGWETQYF.

CDR3 loop: CSTGQAGEAFF. CDR3 bases: TGCAGCACAGGACAGGCTGGGGAAGCTTTCTTT. The rearrangement links TRBV29-1 to TRBJ1-1; the match to TRBD1 covers 7 bases. The CDR3 totals 11 residues. Trimming cost V 8 bases and J 8 bases; bases outside gene matches: 8. The germline V gene has CDR1 SQVTM and CDR2 ANQGSEA.

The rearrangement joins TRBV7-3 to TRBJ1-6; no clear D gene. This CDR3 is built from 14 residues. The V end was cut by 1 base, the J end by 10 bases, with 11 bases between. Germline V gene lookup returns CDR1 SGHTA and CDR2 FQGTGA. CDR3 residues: CASSLRGEGSPLHF. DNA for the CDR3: TGTGCCAGCAGCTTAAGGGGTGAGGGATCACCCCTCCACTTT.

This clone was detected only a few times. The CDR3 DNA reads TGCGCCAGCAGCTTCGGGCAGGGGCCATCCTCTGGAAACACCATATATTTT. Translating gives CASSFGQGPSSGNTIYF. The chain combines TRBV5-1 with TRBJ1-3; a possible D gene is TRBD1 (6 bases). The V end was cut by 2 bases, the J end by 0 bases, with 15 bases between. Germline CDR1 is SGHRS and CDR2 is YFSETQ. The CDR3 length is 17 residues.

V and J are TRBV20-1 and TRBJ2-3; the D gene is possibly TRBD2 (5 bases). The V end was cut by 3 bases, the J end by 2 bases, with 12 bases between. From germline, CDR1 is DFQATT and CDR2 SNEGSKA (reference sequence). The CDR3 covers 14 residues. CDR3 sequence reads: CSASLAAATDTQYF. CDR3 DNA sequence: TGCAGTGCTAGTCTAGCAGCGGCCACAGATACGCAGTATTTT.

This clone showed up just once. DNA for the CDR3: TGTGCCAGTAGTGGGGGAGGGCCCGACCAAGAGACCCAGTACTTC. Amino acids: CASSGGGPDQETQYF. V and J are TRBV19 and TRBJ2-5, with 7 bases that match TRBD2. The CDR3 sequence is 15 residues long. Germline V gene sequence: CDR1 LNHDA, CDR2 SQIVND (reference sequence). With 5 bases clipped from V and 0 bases from J, the junction kept 6 bases outside the gene matches.

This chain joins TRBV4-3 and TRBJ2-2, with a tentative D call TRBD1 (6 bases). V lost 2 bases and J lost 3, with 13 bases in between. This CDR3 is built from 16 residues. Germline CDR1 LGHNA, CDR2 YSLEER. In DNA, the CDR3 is TGCGCCAGCAGCCAACCGACAGGAGACTACACCGGGGAGCTGTTTTTT. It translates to CASSQPTGDYTGELFF.

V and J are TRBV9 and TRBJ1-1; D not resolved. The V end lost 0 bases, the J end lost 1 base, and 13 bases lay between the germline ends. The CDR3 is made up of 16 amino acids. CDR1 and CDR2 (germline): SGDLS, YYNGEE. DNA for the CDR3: TGTGCCAGCAGCGTAGGTCCCGGTAGCCAGAACACTGAAGCTTTCTTT. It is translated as CASSVGPGSQNTEAFF.

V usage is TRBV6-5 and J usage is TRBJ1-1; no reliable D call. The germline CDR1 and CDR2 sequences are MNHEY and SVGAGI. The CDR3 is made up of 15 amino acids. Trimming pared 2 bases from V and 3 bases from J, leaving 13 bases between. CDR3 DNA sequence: TGTGCCAGCAGTTACCCCGGAGGATGGGACACTGAAGCTTTCTTT. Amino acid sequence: CASSYPGGWDTEAFF.

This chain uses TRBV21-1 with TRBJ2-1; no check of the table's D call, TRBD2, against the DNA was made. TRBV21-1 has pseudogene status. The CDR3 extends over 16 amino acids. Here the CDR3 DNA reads TGTGCCAGCAGCAGGGGACTAGCGGGAGGTCACAATGAGCAGTTCTTC. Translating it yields CASSRGLAGGHNEQFF.

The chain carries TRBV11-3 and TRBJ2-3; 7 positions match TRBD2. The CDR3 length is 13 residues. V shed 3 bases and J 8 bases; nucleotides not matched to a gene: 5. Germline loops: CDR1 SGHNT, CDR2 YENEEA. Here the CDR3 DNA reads TGTGCCAGCAGCTTGGCCGTAGCGGGTACGCAGTATTTT. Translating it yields CASSLAVAGTQYF.

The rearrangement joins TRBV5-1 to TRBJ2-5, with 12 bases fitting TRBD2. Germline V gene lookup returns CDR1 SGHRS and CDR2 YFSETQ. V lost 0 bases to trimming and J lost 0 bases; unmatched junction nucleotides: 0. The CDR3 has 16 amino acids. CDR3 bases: TGCGCCAGCAGCTTGGGGACTAGCGGGAACCAAGAGACCCAGTACTTC. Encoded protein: CASSLGTSGNQETQYF. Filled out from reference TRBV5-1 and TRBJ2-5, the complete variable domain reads KAGVTQTPRYLIKTRGQQVTLSCSPISGHRSVSWYQQTPGQGLQFLFEYFSETQRNKGNFPGRFSGRQFSNSRSEMNVSTLELGDSALYLCASSLGTSGNQETQYFGPGTRLLVL.

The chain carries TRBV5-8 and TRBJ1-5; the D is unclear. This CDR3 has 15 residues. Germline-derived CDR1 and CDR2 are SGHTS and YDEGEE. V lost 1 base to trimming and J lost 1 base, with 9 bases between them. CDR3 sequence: CASSLNYWSNQPQHF. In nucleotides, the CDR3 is TGTGCCAGCAGCTTGAACTATTGGAGCAATCAGCCCCAGCATTTT.

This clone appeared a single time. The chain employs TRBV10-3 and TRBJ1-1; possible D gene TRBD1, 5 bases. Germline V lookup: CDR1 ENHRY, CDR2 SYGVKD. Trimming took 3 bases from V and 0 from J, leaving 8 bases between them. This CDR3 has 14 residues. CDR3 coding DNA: TGTGCCATCAGTGATTGGGGCATGAACACTGAAGCTTTCTTT. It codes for CAISDWGMNTEAFF.

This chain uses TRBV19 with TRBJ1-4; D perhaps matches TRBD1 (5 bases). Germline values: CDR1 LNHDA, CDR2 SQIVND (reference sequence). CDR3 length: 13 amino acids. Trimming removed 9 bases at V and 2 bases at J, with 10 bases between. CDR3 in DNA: TGTGCCAGCGGGACTACCACTAATGAAAAACTGTTTTTT. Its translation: CASGTTTNEKLFF.

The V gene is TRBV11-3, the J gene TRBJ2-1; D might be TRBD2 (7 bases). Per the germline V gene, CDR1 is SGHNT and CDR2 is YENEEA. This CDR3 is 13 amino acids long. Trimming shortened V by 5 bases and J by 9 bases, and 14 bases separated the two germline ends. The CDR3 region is CASSPGAGVEQFF. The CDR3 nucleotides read TGTGCCAGCAGCCCGGGGGCGGGGGTTGAGCAGTTCTTC. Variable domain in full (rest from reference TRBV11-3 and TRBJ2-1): EAGVVQSPRYKIIEKKQPVAFWCNPISGHNTLYWYLQNLGQGPELLIRYENEEAVDDSQLPKDRFSAERLKGVDSTLKIQPAELGDSAVYLCASSPGAGVEQFFGPGTRLTVL.